Sequencing of this T cell receptor (beta chain) was carried out in a study of Graves' ophthalmopathy and Graves' hyperthyroidism. This CDR3 contains 13 residues. From germline, CDR1 is SNHLY and CDR2 FYNNEI. V was pared by 2 bases and J by 5 bases, with 9 bases between. Amplified material comprised TCR beta CDR3 regions derived from RNA transcripts. An opening RT-PCR round employed HTBI primers and preceded a second-round multiplex PCR. TCRdb reanalysed the multiplex PCR reads using MiXCR and keeps one entry per CDR3 protein. The sample carries approximately 160,000 distinct CDR3 sequences, 39% recorded once. Excluded: other autoimmune disease, uncontrolled infection, pregnancy or lactation. Study-wide points: The model predicted ophthalmopathy progression with 70.59% sensitivity and around 72% specificity.

A note on this clonotype: The target antigen is unknown.

Sequencing input: peripheral blood. The sequence was obtained from a man aged 25 to 40 with Graves' ophthalmopathy. The chain combines TRBV2 with TRBJ2-5; D is possibly TRBD2 (7 bases). The chain's CDR3 is CASSERGGETQYF. The CDR3 DNA reads TGTGCCAGCAGTGAAAGGGGGGGGGAGACCCAGTACTTC.